This T cell receptor beta chain originates from a study of CDR3 diversity in severe acne. TCRdb passed the PCR reads through MiXCR, listing each CDR3 protein once. Of about 98,000 distinct CDR3 sequences listed, more than 45% were seen once; the top ten hold around 12%. The ends were cut back, 0 bases at V and 8 bases at J, with 7 bases in the middle. The CDR3 covers 12 residues. From germline, CDR1 is ENHRY and CDR2 SYGVKD. A note on this clonotype: A much larger clone sits a single nucleotide away, making a read error possible.

The sequencing input was blood. The TCR comes from a male donor with acne. V and J are TRBV10-3 and TRBJ1-1; no reliable D call. Here the CDR3 reads CAISESRREAFF. In DNA form, the CDR3 reads TGTGCCATCAGTGAGTCGAGGAGAGAAGCTTTCTTT.